The 5 T cell receptor beta chains presented below share a single source sample, sequenced in a study of memory CD4+ T cells and cytomegalovirus serostatus. Single viable CD3+CD4+CD8-CD45RO+ cells were sorted as the memory CD4+ T cells. TCRdb's copy holds only in-frame clones and misses some; the assay was immunoSEQ multiplex PCR. The data show about 73,000 clones, around 78% seen once. Sequenced material: memory CD4+ T cells from blood. These receptors were collected from an adult in good health and CMV-seropositive.

This chain joins TRBV5-1 and TRBJ2-6; D may match TRBD1 or TRBD2 (5 bases each). V lost 4 bases, J lost 0 bases, and 14 bases lay in between. CDR1 and CDR2 from the germline V gene are SGHRS and YFSETQ. The CDR3 spans 17 residues. CDR3 region: CASSLIGGPSGANVLTF. CDR3 bases: TGCGCCAGCAGCCTCATTGGGGGACCCTCTGGGGCCAACGTCCTGACTTTC.

The chain carries TRBV7-2 and TRBJ2-3, with 8 nucleotides matching TRBD2. The germline V gene encodes CDR1 SGHTA and CDR2 FQGNSA. CDR3 length: 16 amino acids. J lost 3 bases, V lost 2 bases, and 7 bases had no gene match. The CDR3 spells CASSLSGSGITDTQYF. The CDR3 DNA is TGTGCCAGCAGCTTATCGGGTAGCGGGATAACAGATACGCAGTATTTT. Based on the CDR3 plus reference TRBV7-2 and TRBJ2-3, the full variable domain is GAGVSQSPSNKVTEKGKDVELRCDPISGHTALYWYRQSLGQGLEFLIYFQGNSAPDKSGLPSDRFSAERTGGSVSTLTIQRTQQEDSAVYLCASSLSGSGITDTQYFGPGTRLTVL.

The chain links TRBV5-8 to TRBJ2-2, with D unresolved. V lost 2 bases to trimming and J lost 2 bases, with 13 bases between them. The germline V gene encodes CDR1 SGHTS and CDR2 YDEGEE. This CDR3 contains 16 residues. Here the CDR3 reads CASSFVWGYNTGELFF. CDR3 nucleotides: TGTGCCAGCAGCTTCGTGTGGGGTTATAACACCGGGGAGCTGTTTTTT.

The rearrangement uses TRBV10-3 and TRBJ1-3; D unresolved. Germline V lookup: CDR1 ENHRY, CDR2 SYGVKD. V was clipped by 4 bases and J by 2 bases, with 9 bases between them. CDR3 length: 14 amino acids. The CDR3 sequence is CAISAGGTGNTIYF. CDR3 in DNA: TGTGCCATCAGTGCTGGAGGAACTGGAAACACCATATATTTT.

The V and J genes are TRBV11-3 and TRBJ2-1, with no clear D. CDR1 is SGHNT and CDR2 is YENEEA in the germline V gene. Trimming stripped 7 bases from V and 3 bases from J, with 13 bases between. This CDR3 contains 14 residues. The DNA for the CDR3 is TGTGCCAGCACCTCGGTTGGGGACTACAATGAGCAGTTCTTC. It encodes CASTSVGDYNEQFF.